This entry lists 30 T cell receptor beta chains sequenced from one sample in a study of blood T cell repertoires in COVID-19. Produced via immunoSEQ multiplex PCR; TCRdb's table is partial and in-frame only. The sample has 300,000 to 450,000 clones, about 90% seen once. Source material: peripheral blood. The receptors were sampled from a woman in her twenties or thirties with COVID-19, enrolled during active disease.

J is TRBJ2-7 and V is TRBV24-1; D gene uncertain. Trimming removed 5 bases from V and 1 base from J, with 8 bases in between. Germline CDR1 is KGHDR and CDR2 is SFDVKD. The length of the CDR3 is 13 residues. The CDR3 loop reads CATSGLESYEQYF. CDR3 nucleotides: TGTGCCACCAGTGGGCTAGAGTCCTACGAGCAGTACTTC.

J is TRBJ2-7 and V is TRBV3-1 (or the pseudogene TRBV3-2); 8 bases fit TRBD1. CDR3 length: 15 amino acids. Germline V lookup: CDR1 LGHDT, CDR2 YNNKEL (reference sequence). Unmatched junction bases numbered 5, after V lost 1 base and J lost 3 bases. The CDR3 region has the DNA TGTGCCAGCAGCCAAGGTCTCGGGACAGGCTACGAGCAGTACTTC. Translated: CASSQGLGTGYEQYF.

This clone was counted between two and nine times. The chain employs TRBV18 and TRBJ1-5; D gene ambiguous. Trimming removed 2 bases at V and 2 bases at J, with 10 bases between. CDR3 length: 15 residues. Germline values: CDR1 KGHSH, CDR2 LQKENI. CDR3 protein: CASSPSHAGNQPQHF. The CDR3 DNA is TGTGCCAGCTCACCATCACACGCGGGCAATCAGCCCCAGCATTTT.

This clone was seen ten or more times. The chain employs TRBV7-8 and TRBJ2-3, with TRBD2 matching 11 bases. The CDR3 has 17 amino acids. Germline V gene lookup returns CDR1 SGHVS and CDR2 FQNEAQ. With V trimmed by 10 bases and J by 2 bases, 14 bases remained unmatched. The CDR3 here is CATHGSTSGRTTDTQYF. CDR3 DNA: TGTGCCACCCATGGGTCTACTAGCGGGAGAACCACAGATACGCAGTATTTT.

This rearrangement joins TRBV28 to TRBJ1-6, with a possible D match to TRBD1 (5 bases). The V and J ends lost 7 bases and 0 bases respectively, with 13 bases between them. CDR3 size: 16 residues. Germline CDR1 and CDR2: MDHEN and SYDVKM. The CDR3 DNA is TGTGCCAGCACTCAGGGATACAGCTCCTATAATTCACCCCTCCACTTT. It yields the protein CASTQGYSSYNSPLHF.

This clone appeared a single time. The chain has TRBV19 and TRBJ2-1; D uncertain. CDR3 length: 13 amino acids. From germline, CDR1 is LNHDA and CDR2 SQIVND (reference sequence). Trimming left V 6 bases short and J 6 bases short, with 12 bases between. CDR3 region: CASSPQVANEQFF. The CDR3 DNA reads as TGTGCCAGTAGCCCCCAGGTGGCCAATGAGCAGTTCTTC.

The chain uses TRBV30 and TRBJ1-6, with 8 positions matching TRBD1. Germline trimming cut 5 bases from V and 7 bases from J; bases unmatched to any gene: 1. The germline V gene has CDR1 GTSNPN and CDR2 SVGIG (reference sequence). The CDR3 covers 12 residues. The CDR3, as DNA: TGTGCCTGGGGACAGGGAAATTCACCCCTCCACTTT. Its translation: CAWGQGNSPLHF.

The sample holds a few counts of this clone. The chain combines TRBV6-5 with TRBJ2-2; 7 positions match TRBD2. Per the germline V gene, CDR1 is MNHEY and CDR2 is SVGAGI. V shed 4 bases, J shed 0 bases, and the junction held 2 bases outside the gene matches. The CDR3 covers 15 residues. The CDR3 DNA is TGTGCCAGCAGTTGGACTAGGGCGAACACCGGGGAGCTGTTTTTT. It codes for CASSWTRANTGELFF.

This clone turned up a few times. V and J are TRBV4-2 and TRBJ2-3; D uncertain. Trimming cost V 2 bases and J 2 bases, with 11 bases left between them. The CDR3 has 15 residues. Germline lookup yields CDR1 LGHNA and CDR2 YNFKEQ. The CDR3 spells CASSQSLLATDTQYF. CDR3 nucleotide sequence: TGTGCCAGCAGCCAATCGTTATTAGCCACAGATACGCAGTATTTT.

The chain has TRBV7-6 and TRBJ2-7, with 8 bases matching TRBD2. Trimming at V came to 5 bases and at J to 5 bases, leaving 8 bases not matched to a gene. Germline CDR1 and CDR2: SGHVS and FNYEAQ. This CDR3 has 14 residues. The CDR3 DNA reads TGTGCCAGCAGCCCGGGACTAGGGTACAACGAGCAGTACTTC. This translates into CASSPGLGYNEQYF.

The J gene is TRBJ2-7, the V gene TRBV19; D is possibly TRBD1 (5 bases). Trimming removed 3 bases from V and 2 bases from J, with 11 bases in between. CDR3 size: 14 residues. Germline V gene sequence: CDR1 LNHDA, CDR2 SQIVND (reference sequence). The DNA for the CDR3 is TGTGCCAGTAGTATTCGACAGTTTCCCTACGAGCAGTACTTC. This translates into CASSIRQFPYEQYF.

The rearrangement links TRBV5-1 to TRBJ2-6; the D is unclear. The CDR3 sequence is 15 residues long. Germline CDR1 reads SGHRS; CDR2 reads YFSETQ. The ends were cut back, 4 bases at V and 0 bases at J, with 8 bases in the middle. The DNA of the CDR3 is TGCGCCAGCAGCGGAGAGTACTCTGGGGCCAACGTCCTGACTTTC. Protein: CASSGEYSGANVLTF. The complete variable domain, with remaining parts taken from reference TRBV5-1 and TRBJ2-6, reads KAGVTQTPRYLIKTRGQQVTLSCSPISGHRSVSWYQQTPGQGLQFLFEYFSETQRNKGNFPGRFSGRQFSNSRSEMNVSTLELGDSALYLCASSGEYSGANVLTFGAGSRLTVL.

This chain uses TRBV2 with TRBJ2-4; the match to TRBD2 covers 9 bases. CDR1 and CDR2 from the germline V gene are SNHLY and FYNNEI. The CDR3 is 16 residues long. Trimming removed 4 bases from V and 1 base from J; junction bases left unmatched: 5. The CDR3 loop reads CASSGVSGSAKNIQYF. In nucleotides, the CDR3 is TGTGCCAGCAGTGGTGTTAGCGGGAGTGCCAAAAACATTCAGTACTTC.

The table lists this clone with a count of one. This rearrangement joins TRBV18 to TRBJ2-1, with 11 bases aligning to TRBD2. J was trimmed by 6 bases and V by 2 bases; bases with no gene match: 6. This CDR3 is 16 amino acids long. The germline V gene has CDR1 KGHSH and CDR2 LQKENI. CDR3 sequence (DNA): TGTGCCAGCTCACCAACTAGCGGGAGACTCCGCAATGAGCAGTTCTTC. Its protein product is CASSPTSGRLRNEQFF.

The gene calls are TRBV28 and TRBJ2-7; TRBD1 might be the D (6 bases). Trimming stripped 5 bases from V and 2 bases from J, with 16 bases between. Germline V gives CDR1 MDHEN, CDR2 SYDVKM. This CDR3 comprises 15 residues. CDR3 sequence: CASSTTGAIPYEQYF. Written as DNA, the CDR3 is TGTGCCAGCAGTACGACAGGAGCCATTCCCTACGAGCAGTACTTC.

This chain joins TRBV4-3 and TRBJ2-7, with D tentatively TRBD2 (5 bases). This CDR3 has 15 amino acids. V lost 0 bases and J 2 bases, leaving 11 bases between the germline ends. Germline V gives CDR1 LGHNA, CDR2 YSLEER. CDR3 loop: CASSQESGPTYEQYF. Here the CDR3 DNA reads TGCGCCAGCAGCCAAGAGAGCGGACCGACCTACGAGCAGTACTTC.

The chain has TRBV27 and TRBJ2-7; D is unclear. V was clipped by 5 bases and J by 3 bases, with 11 bases between them. The CDR3 extends over 13 amino acids. CDR1 and CDR2 from the germline V gene are MNHEY and SMNVEV (reference sequence). The CDR3 bases are TGTGCCAGCAGTCAGTCCCCCCTCTACGAGCAGTACTTC. It is translated as CASSQSPLYEQYF.

The rearrangement uses TRBV28 and TRBJ2-7, with a weak D call TRBD2 (6 bases). The CDR3 has 14 residues. Germline CDR1 is MDHEN and CDR2 is SYDVKM. Trimming stripped 7 bases from V and 3 bases from J, with 16 bases between. The CDR3 DNA is TGTGCCAGCAAACGGGGGACCTACCGCTACGAGCAGTACTTC. Translated, it gives CASKRGTYRYEQYF.

V gene TRBV19 combines with J gene TRBJ2-1; D may be TRBD2 (6 bases). In germline, CDR1 is LNHDA, CDR2 SQIVND (reference sequence). This CDR3 contains 14 residues. Between the trimmed V and J ends, which lost 5 bases and 10 bases, there was a span of 18 bases. The CDR3 sequence is CASSLVGSGVEQFF. CDR3 sequence (DNA): TGTGCCAGTAGTCTCGTCGGGAGCGGAGTAGAGCAGTTCTTC.

J is TRBJ1-1 and V is TRBV29-1; TRBD1 aligns across 8 bases. The germline gives CDR1 SQVTM, CDR2 ANQGSEA. Germline trimming cut 7 bases from V and 3 bases from J; bases unmatched to any gene: 7. This CDR3 has 13 amino acids. The CDR3 loop is CSAWTGMDTEAFF. DNA of the CDR3: TGCAGCGCCTGGACAGGGATGGACACTGAAGCTTTCTTT.

The rearrangement joins TRBV2 to TRBJ1-3, with 7 bases matching TRBD1. CDR1 is SNHLY, CDR2 FYNNEI, per germline. V shed 4 bases and J 3 bases; nucleotides not matched to a gene: 3. The CDR3 totals 14 residues. The CDR3 protein is CASSVGTDGNTIYF. Here the CDR3 DNA reads TGTGCCAGCAGTGTTGGGACAGATGGAAACACCATATATTTT.

The chain carries TRBV3-1 (or the pseudogene TRBV3-2) and TRBJ1-1, with D unclear. V shed 6 bases and J shed 1 base, with 12 bases lying between them. The germline gives CDR1 LGHDT, CDR2 YNNKEL (reference sequence). This CDR3 contains 14 residues. The CDR3 loop is CASSPKGANTEAFF. CDR3 in DNA: TGTGCCAGCAGTCCAAAGGGAGCGAACACTGAAGCTTTCTTT.

The V and J genes are TRBV7-2 and TRBJ2-7, with TRBD1 as a possible D gene (5 bases). CDR1 is SGHTA and CDR2 is FQGNSA in the germline V gene. The CDR3 has 13 residues. Trimming removed 1 base from V and 6 bases from J, with 10 bases in between. CDR3 nucleotides: TGTGCCAGCAGCTTAGAAAGGGGTCGCGAGCAGTACTTC. Its translation is CASSLERGREQYF.

The CDR3 reads CASSPPNRVRDNEQFF. In DNA form, the CDR3 reads TGTGCCAGCTCACCACCGAACAGGGTTAGGGATAATGAGCAGTTCTTC. The V gene is TRBV18, the J gene TRBJ2-1; the D gene is possibly TRBD1 (6 bases). CDR1 and CDR2 from the germline V gene are KGHSH and LQKENI. There are 16 residues in the CDR3. Trimming shortened V by 0 bases and J by 7 bases, and 16 bases separated the two germline ends.

The J gene is TRBJ1-6, the V gene TRBV28; D might be TRBD1 (5 bases). The CDR3 extends over 15 amino acids. Trimming cost V 6 bases and J 1 base, with 10 bases left between them. Per the germline V gene, CDR1 is MDHEN and CDR2 is SYDVKM. The CDR3 sequence is CASRSDRSYNSPLHF. CDR3 DNA: TGTGCCAGCAGATCCGACAGATCCTATAATTCACCCCTCCACTTT.

The sample holds one count of this clone. This chain links TRBV24-1 with TRBJ2-3; D is possibly TRBD2 (5 bases). Trimming removed 0 bases at V and 1 base at J, with 16 bases between. CDR1 and CDR2 from the germline V gene are KGHDR and SFDVKD. The CDR3 is made up of 18 amino acids. CDR3 residues: CATSDLREPTRGTDTQYF. Written as DNA, the CDR3 is TGTGCCACCAGTGATTTGAGGGAGCCGACAAGGGGCACAGATACGCAGTATTTT.

V is TRBV7-9 and J is TRBJ2-1; 8 nucleotides align to TRBD2. The CDR3 runs to 15 residues. Trimming cost V 2 bases and J 4 bases; bases outside gene matches: 4. Germline V gene sequence: CDR1 SEHNR, CDR2 FQNEAQ (reference sequence). The CDR3 nucleotides are TGTGCCAGCAGCTTAATGGGCGGGAGGTACAATGAGCAGTTCTTC. It is translated as CASSLMGGRYNEQFF.

The chain links TRBV19 to TRBJ2-1, with 7 nucleotides matching TRBD1. CDR3 length equals 13 residues. The germline V gene encodes CDR1 LNHDA and CDR2 SQIVND (reference sequence). J was trimmed by 5 bases and V by 8 bases; bases with no gene match: 6. CDR3 sequence: CASGLGTDNEQFF. The DNA for the CDR3 is TGTGCCAGTGGCCTGGGGACAGACAATGAGCAGTTCTTC.

This chain links TRBV7-2 with TRBJ2-1, with 15 bases aligning to TRBD2. The V gene's germline CDR1 is SGHTA and CDR2 FQGNSA. V was pared by 5 bases and J by 8 bases, with 4 bases of the junction left unmatched. The CDR3 contains 15 residues. The chain's CDR3 is CASSGLAGGLYEQFF. DNA for the CDR3: TGTGCCAGCAGCGGACTAGCGGGAGGGTTGTATGAGCAGTTCTTC.

V and J are TRBV10-3 and TRBJ1-2; 12 nucleotides line up with TRBD1. The V and J ends lost 3 bases and 8 bases, in that order; junction bases with no gene match: 10. Germline values: CDR1 ENHRY, CDR2 SYGVKD. The CDR3 consists of 16 residues. CDR3 loop: CAISDGAGQGAGGYTF. CDR3 nucleotide sequence: TGTGCCATCAGTGACGGAGCGGGACAGGGGGCTGGAGGCTACACCTTC.